This is a list of T cell receptor beta chains from one sample in a study of monozygotic twins with inflammatory bowel disease. TCRdb reworked the 5' RACE reads into one entry per CDR3 protein, no DNA. The sample yields roughly 200,000 distinct CDR3 sequences, of which the top ten take up less than 2%. The specimen sequenced was blood. Source of these receptors: a human donor with ulcerative colitis or Crohn's disease, or a healthy co-twin of an affected twin (not recorded which). CDR3s include the opening cysteine and the closing phenylalanine or tryptophan.

j_gene,len,v_gene,CDR3aa
TRBJ2-7,14,TRBV12-3/TRBV12-4,CASRSAGQTYEQYF
TRBJ1-1,14,TRBV11-2,CASSLEDRGMRAFF
TRBJ1-2,13,TRBV2,CASSAGTAYGYTF
TRBJ1-6,15,TRBV20-1,CSARGAPEYNSPLHF
TRBJ1-5,11,TRBV12-5,CASGLDQPQHF
TRBJ2-7,15,TRBV18,CASSSAGGRDYEQYF
TRBJ1-2,15,TRBV5-1,CASSFGAGDRYGYTF
TRBJ2-7,11,TRBV7-6,CASSQGNEQYF
TRBJ2-1,16,TRBV6-1,CASSEFRQDPYNEQFF
TRBJ1-1,16,TRBV5-6,CASSFRTALMNTEAFF
TRBJ2-1,15,TRBV5-1,CASSLVGGGRNEQFF
TRBJ1-5,14,TRBV5-1,CASSLGQENQPQHF
TRBJ1-1,11,TRBV20-1,CSARDRVEAFF
TRBJ2-2,14,TRBV2,CASVRLMNTGELFF
TRBJ2-5,15,TRBV15,CATSPRPGGQETQYF
TRBJ1-2,15,TRBV5-1,CASSGSGQSPRGYTF
TRBJ2-2,13,TRBV5-1,CASSLVGNRELFF
TRBJ1-4,13,TRBV20-1,CSDRPLNGEKLFF
TRBJ1-5,16,TRBV12-3/TRBV12-4,CASRPAGDRGNQPQHF
TRBJ1-4,15,TRBV5-1,CASSLAGTGDEKLFF